Described below is a single T cell receptor (beta chain) sequence and its context. Antigen unknown. The source of the sample is a study of T-cell memory formation after mild COVID-19. The overall study: For the most part, TCR clusters were specific to one donor.

Study results and caveats: Contracting CD4+ clones sat mainly in CM and EM; CD8+ in EMRA. Clones that contracted from day 15 to 85 had balanced CD4/CD8; later expanders were CD4+ biased.

TCRdb fed the 5' RACE reads into MiXCR, producing one record per CDR3 protein. The sample lists about 600,000 distinct CDR3 sequences, roughly 22% occurring once. Trimming at V came to 0 bases and at J to 8 bases, leaving 10 bases not matched to a gene. The CDR3 consists of 17 residues. Germline CDR1 and CDR2: LNHNV and YYDKDF (reference sequence). The chain has TRBV15 and TRBJ2-1; TRBD2 matches 10 bases. This receptor was taken from an adult woman who had mild COVID-19 (a few samples of this study predate the infection). Cell type and time point are not known. The sequencing sample was made of PBMCs or a T cell subset sorted from them (not recorded which). CDR3 loop: CATSRDALAGECHEQFF. The CDR3 bases are TGTGCCACCAGCAGAGATGCCCTAGCGGGAGAGTGCCATGAGCAGTTCTTC.